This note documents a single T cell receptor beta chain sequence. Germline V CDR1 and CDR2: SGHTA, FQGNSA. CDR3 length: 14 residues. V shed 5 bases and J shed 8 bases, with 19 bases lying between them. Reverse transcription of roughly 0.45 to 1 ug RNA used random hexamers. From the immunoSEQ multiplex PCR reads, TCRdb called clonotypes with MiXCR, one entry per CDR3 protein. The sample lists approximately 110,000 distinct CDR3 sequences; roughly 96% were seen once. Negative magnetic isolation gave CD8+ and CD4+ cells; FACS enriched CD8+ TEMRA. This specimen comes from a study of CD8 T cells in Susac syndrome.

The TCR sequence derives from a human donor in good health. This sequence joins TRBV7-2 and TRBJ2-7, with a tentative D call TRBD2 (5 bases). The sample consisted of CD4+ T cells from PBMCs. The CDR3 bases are TGTGCCAGCAGCCCCCGGACCGGCGGGCGCCAGCAGTACTTC. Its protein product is CASSPRTGGRQQYF.